The 10 T cell receptor beta chains listed next were all sequenced from one sample in a study of T cell responses to AZD1222 COVID-19 vaccine. The assay was immunoSEQ multiplex PCR, and TCRdb's table has in-frame clones only and misses some. The sample has around 100,000 clones; approximately 90% are singletons. The specimen was peripheral blood, collected 28 days after the second AZD1222 dose. The receptors shown here come from an adult who received the AZD1222 COVID-19 vaccine.

This chain connects TRBV3-1 (or the pseudogene TRBV3-2) to TRBJ2-7; TRBD1 aligns across 10 bases. The germline gives CDR1 LGHDT, CDR2 YNNKEL (reference sequence). J lost 3 bases, V lost 6 bases, and 8 bases had no gene match. This CDR3 is built from 15 residues. The CDR3 sequence is CASRGRDRGLYEQYF. The CDR3 DNA reads TGTGCCAGCAGGGGCCGGGACAGGGGTCTCTACGAGCAGTACTTC.

This chain uses TRBV28 with TRBJ1-2, with D unclear. CDR1 and CDR2 from the germline V gene are MDHEN and SYDVKM. The CDR3 contains 14 residues. The ends were cut back, 4 bases at V and 5 bases at J, with 14 bases in the middle. CDR3 loop: CASSSLPRVYGYTF. The DNA of the CDR3 is TGTGCCAGCAGTTCTCTACCCCGGGTTTATGGCTACACCTTC.

CDR3 protein: CASSPPRSANQPQHF. Written as DNA, the CDR3 is TGTGCCAGCAGCCCCCCAAGGAGCGCCAATCAGCCCCAGCATTTT. This chain joins TRBV6-6 and TRBJ1-5; D is undetermined. This CDR3 has 15 amino acids. Germline CDR1 MNHNY, CDR2 SVGAGI (reference sequence). V dropped 6 bases and J dropped 3 bases, with 15 bases sitting between them.

This chain links TRBV7-2 with TRBJ1-2; D is unclear. Trimming took 2 bases from V and 8 from J, leaving 9 bases between them. Germline loops: CDR1 SGHTA, CDR2 FQGNSA. The length of the CDR3 is 12 residues. As DNA, the CDR3 is TGTGCCAGCAGCTTAAGCGTCTCGGGCTACACCTTC. This gives the protein CASSLSVSGYTF.

J is TRBJ2-2 and V is TRBV12-1; the table names TRBD2, a call not compared with the DNA. TRBV12-1 is a recognized pseudogene. The CDR3 has 17 residues. The CDR3 DNA sequence: TGTGCCAGCAGCTCCCGTAGCGGGAGGGTTAGCACCGGGGAGCTGTTTTTT. Amino acids: CASSSRSGRVSTGELFF.

The rearrangement links TRBV28 to TRBJ1-1, with TRBD1 as a possible D gene (6 bases). Between the trimmed V and J ends, which lost 4 bases and 0 bases, there was a span of 12 bases. The CDR3 sequence is 15 residues long. Per germline, CDR1 MDHEN and CDR2 SYDVKM. CDR3: CASSSPTGVNTEAFF. The CDR3 DNA reads TGTGCCAGCAGTTCGCCGACAGGTGTGAACACTGAAGCTTTCTTT.

The CDR3 region is CASSLRDTQYF. The CDR3 nucleotides are TGTGCCAGCTCACTTAGAGATACGCAGTATTTT. The V and J genes are TRBV18 and TRBJ2-3; D gene unclear. Trimming pared 4 bases from V and 5 bases from J, leaving 4 bases between. The germline gives CDR1 KGHSH, CDR2 LQKENI. The CDR3 sequence is 11 residues long.

J is TRBJ2-2 and V is TRBV28, with 7 bases fitting TRBD2. V gave up 2 bases and J gave up 4 bases; unmatched junction bases: 1. This CDR3 contains 14 residues. CDR1 MDHEN and CDR2 SYDVKM come from the germline V gene. The DNA for the CDR3 is TGTGCCAGCAGTTTAACGGGGGGCACCGGGGAGCTGTTTTTT. Residues: CASSLTGGTGELFF.

This chain joins TRBV3-1 (or the pseudogene TRBV3-2) and TRBJ2-6; either TRBD1 or TRBD2 may fit D (5 bases each). Germline lookup yields CDR1 LGHDT and CDR2 YNNKEL (reference sequence). V was trimmed by 0 bases and J by 2 bases, leaving 8 bases between them. The CDR3 has 16 residues. The DNA for the CDR3 is TGTGCCAGCAGCCAAGATCTGGGGGCTGGGGCCAACGTCCTGACTTTC. Its translation: CASSQDLGAGANVLTF.

The chain links TRBV28 to TRBJ1-1, with 9 bases fitting TRBD1. The ends lost 0 bases at V and 3 bases at J; junction bases unmatched: 5. The CDR3 length is 16 residues. Looked up from germline, CDR1 is MDHEN and CDR2 is SYDVKM. The CDR3 sequence is CASSLWDRGVYTEAFF. The CDR3 DNA follows: TGTGCCAGCAGTTTATGGGACAGGGGTGTTTACACTGAAGCTTTCTTT.